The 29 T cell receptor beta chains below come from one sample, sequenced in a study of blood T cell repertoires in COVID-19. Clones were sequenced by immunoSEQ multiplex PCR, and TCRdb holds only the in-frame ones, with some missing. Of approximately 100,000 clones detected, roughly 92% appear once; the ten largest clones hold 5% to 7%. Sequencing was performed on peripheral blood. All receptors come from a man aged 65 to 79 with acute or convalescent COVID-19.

CDR3 region: CATSETGGKGGNTIYF. The CDR3 coding sequence is TGTGCCACCAGTGAAACAGGGGGCAAAGGTGGAAACACCATATATTTT. The J gene is TRBJ1-3, the V gene TRBV24-1; 9 bases fit TRBD1. The J segment lost 3 bases and the V segment lost 4 bases, leaving 6 bases of the junction unmatched. This CDR3 region has 16 residues. Germline lookup yields CDR1 KGHDR and CDR2 SFDVKD.

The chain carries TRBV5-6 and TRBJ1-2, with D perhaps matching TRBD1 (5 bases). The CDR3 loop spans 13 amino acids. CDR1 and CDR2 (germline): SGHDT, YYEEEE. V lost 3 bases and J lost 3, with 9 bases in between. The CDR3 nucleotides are TGTGCCAGCAGCTCACAGGCCCACTATGGCTACACCTTC. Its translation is CASSSQAHYGYTF.

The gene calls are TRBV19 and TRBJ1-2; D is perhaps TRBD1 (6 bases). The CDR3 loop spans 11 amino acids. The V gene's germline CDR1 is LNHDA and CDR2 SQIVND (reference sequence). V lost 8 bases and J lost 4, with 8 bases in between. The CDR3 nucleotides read TGTGCCAGTGGGGGCCCCTATGGCTACACCTTC. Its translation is CASGGPYGYTF.

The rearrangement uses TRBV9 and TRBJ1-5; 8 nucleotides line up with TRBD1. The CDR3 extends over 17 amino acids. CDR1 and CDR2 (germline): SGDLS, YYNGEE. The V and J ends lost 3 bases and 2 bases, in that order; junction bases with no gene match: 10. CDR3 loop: CASSAGPQGAGNQPQHF. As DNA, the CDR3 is TGTGCCAGCAGCGCCGGCCCCCAGGGGGCCGGCAATCAGCCCCAGCATTTT.

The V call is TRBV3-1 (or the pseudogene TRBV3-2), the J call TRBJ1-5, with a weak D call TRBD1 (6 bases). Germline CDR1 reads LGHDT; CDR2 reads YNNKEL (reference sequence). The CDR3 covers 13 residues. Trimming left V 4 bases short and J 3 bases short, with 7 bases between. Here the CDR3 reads CASSRDTNQPQHF. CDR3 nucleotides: TGTGCCAGCAGCCGGGACACCAATCAGCCCCAGCATTTT.

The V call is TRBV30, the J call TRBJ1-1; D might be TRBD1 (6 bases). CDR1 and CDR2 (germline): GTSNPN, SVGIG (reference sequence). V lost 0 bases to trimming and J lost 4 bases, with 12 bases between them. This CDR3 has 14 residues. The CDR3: CAWSVLRGRTEAFF. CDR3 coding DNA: TGTGCCTGGAGTGTACTCAGGGGCCGCACTGAAGCTTTCTTT. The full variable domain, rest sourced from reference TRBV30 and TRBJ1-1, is SQTIHQWPATLVQPVGSPLSLECTVEGTSNPNLYWYRQAAGRGLQLLFYSVGIGQISSEVPQNLSASRPQDRQFILSSKKLLLSDSGFYLCAWSVLRGRTEAFFGQGTRLTVV.

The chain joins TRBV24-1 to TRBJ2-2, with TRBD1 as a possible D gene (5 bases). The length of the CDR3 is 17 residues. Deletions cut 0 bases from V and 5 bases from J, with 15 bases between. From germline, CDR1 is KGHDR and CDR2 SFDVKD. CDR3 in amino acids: CATSDLQVGPRTGELFF. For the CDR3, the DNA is TGTGCCACCAGTGATTTGCAGGTGGGGCCGAGGACCGGGGAGCTGTTTTTT.

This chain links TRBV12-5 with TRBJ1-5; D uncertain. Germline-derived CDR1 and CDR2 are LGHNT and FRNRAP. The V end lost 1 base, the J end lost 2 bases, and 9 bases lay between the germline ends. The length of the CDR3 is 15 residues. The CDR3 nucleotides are TGTGCTAGTGGTTTGGACACCGGGGGCAATCAGCCCCAGCATTTT. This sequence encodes CASGLDTGGNQPQHF.

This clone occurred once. In DNA, the CDR3 is TGTGCCACCAGCAGAGATACGGGGAACACTGAAGCTTTCTTT. Its translation: CATSRDTGNTEAFF. The gene calls are TRBV15 and TRBJ1-1, with D hard to call. V was cut by 0 bases and J by 1 base, with 6 bases left in between. Germline loops: CDR1 LNHNV, CDR2 YYDKDF (reference sequence). The CDR3 contains 14 residues.

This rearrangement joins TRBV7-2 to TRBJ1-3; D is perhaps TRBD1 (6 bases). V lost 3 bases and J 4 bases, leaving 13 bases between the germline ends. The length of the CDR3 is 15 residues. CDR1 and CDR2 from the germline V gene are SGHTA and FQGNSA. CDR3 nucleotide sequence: TGTGCCAGCAGCTTGGACAGAAGGGCAGGAAACACCATATATTTT. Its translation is CASSLDRRAGNTIYF.

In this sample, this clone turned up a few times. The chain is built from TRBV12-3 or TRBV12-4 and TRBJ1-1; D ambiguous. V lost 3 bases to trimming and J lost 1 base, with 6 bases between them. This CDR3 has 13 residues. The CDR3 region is CASSFQENTEAFF. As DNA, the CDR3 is TGTGCCAGCAGTTTCCAGGAGAACACTGAAGCTTTCTTT.

CDR3 coding DNA: TGTGCCAGTAAGGACAGGTGGAACACCGGGGAGCTGTTTTTT. This encodes CASKDRWNTGELFF. This sequence joins TRBV19 and TRBJ2-2; 7 positions match TRBD1. V gave up 7 bases and J gave up 1 base; unmatched junction bases: 3. The CDR3 runs to 14 residues. Germline V gene sequence: CDR1 LNHDA, CDR2 SQIVND (reference sequence).

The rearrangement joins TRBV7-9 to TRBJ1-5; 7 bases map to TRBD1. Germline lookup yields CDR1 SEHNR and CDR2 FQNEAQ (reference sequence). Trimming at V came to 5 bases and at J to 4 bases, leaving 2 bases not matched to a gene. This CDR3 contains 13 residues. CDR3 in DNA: TGTGCCAGCAGCCCGACAGGGAATCAGCCCCAGCATTTT. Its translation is CASSPTGNQPQHF.

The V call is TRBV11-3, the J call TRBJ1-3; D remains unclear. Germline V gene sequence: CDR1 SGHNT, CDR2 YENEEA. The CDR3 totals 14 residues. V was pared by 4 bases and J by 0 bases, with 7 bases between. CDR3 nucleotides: TGTGCCAGCAGCTCATCGGGCTCTGGAAACACCATATATTTT. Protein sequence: CASSSSGSGNTIYF.

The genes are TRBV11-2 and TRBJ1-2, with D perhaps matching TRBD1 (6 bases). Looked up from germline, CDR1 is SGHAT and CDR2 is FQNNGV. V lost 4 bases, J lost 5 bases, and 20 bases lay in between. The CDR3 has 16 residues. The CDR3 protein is CASSSREPGHRYGYTF. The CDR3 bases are TGTGCCAGCAGCTCTCGAGAGCCGGGACACCGATATGGCTACACCTTC.

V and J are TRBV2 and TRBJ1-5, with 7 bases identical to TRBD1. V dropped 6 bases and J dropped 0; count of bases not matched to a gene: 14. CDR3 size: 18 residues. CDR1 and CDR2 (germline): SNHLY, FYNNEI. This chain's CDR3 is CASSFPGQTSYSNQPQHF. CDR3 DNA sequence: TGTGCCAGCAGCTTCCCGGGACAGACCTCCTATAGCAATCAGCCCCAGCATTTT.

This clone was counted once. Here the CDR3 DNA reads TGTGCCAGCAGCCAAGGGACAGGGTACGGGTACGAGCAGTACTTC. Translation: CASSQGTGYGYEQYF. The genes are TRBV4-2 and TRBJ2-7; 8 bases map to TRBD1. This CDR3 has 15 residues. V was clipped by 1 base and J by 4 bases; unmatched bases: 6. The germline V gene encodes CDR1 LGHNA and CDR2 YNFKEQ.

The DNA for the CDR3 is TGTGCCAGCAGCCACAAACGAGACAGTAACACCGGGGAGCTGTTTTTT. This sequence encodes CASSHKRDSNTGELFF. The chain employs TRBV5-4 and TRBJ2-2; tentative D call: TRBD1 (5 bases). V lost 4 bases, J lost 2 bases, and 15 bases lay in between. This CDR3 spans 16 amino acids. Germline-derived CDR1 and CDR2 are SGHNT and YYREEE (reference sequence).

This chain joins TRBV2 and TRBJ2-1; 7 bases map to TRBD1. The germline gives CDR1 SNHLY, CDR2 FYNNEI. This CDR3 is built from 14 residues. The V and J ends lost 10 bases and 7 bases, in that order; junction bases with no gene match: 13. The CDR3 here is CATPNGQALNEQFF. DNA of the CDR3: TGTGCCACCCCGAACGGACAGGCCTTAAATGAGCAGTTCTTC.

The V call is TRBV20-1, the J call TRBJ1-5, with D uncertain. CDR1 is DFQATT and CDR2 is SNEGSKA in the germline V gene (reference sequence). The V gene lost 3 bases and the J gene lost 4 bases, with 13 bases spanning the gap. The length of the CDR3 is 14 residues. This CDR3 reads CSASSPTGNQPQHF. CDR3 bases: TGCAGTGCTAGTAGCCCCACGGGGAATCAGCCCCAGCATTTT.

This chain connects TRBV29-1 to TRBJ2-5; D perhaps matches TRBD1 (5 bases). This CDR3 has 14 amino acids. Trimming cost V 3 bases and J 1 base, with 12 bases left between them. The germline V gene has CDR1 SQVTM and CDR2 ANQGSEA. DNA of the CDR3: TGCAGCGTTGATGGGGCCCTGGCCCAAGAGACCCAGTACTTC. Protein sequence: CSVDGALAQETQYF.

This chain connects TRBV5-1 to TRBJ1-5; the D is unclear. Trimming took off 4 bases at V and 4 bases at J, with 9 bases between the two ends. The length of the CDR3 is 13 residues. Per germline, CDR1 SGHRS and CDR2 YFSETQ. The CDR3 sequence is CASSPGNNQPQHF. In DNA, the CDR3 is TGCGCCAGCAGCCCGGGGAATAATCAGCCCCAGCATTTT.

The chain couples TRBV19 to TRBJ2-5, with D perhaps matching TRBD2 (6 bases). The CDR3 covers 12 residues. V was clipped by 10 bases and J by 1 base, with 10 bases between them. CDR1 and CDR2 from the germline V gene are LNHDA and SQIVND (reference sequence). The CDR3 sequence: CATRDFQETQYF. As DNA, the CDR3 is TGTGCCACCAGGGACTTCCAAGAGACCCAGTACTTC.

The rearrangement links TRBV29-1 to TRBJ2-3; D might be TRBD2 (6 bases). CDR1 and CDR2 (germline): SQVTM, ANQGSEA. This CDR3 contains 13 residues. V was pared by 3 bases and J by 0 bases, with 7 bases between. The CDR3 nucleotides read TGCAGCGTTGAGCGGGACAGCACAGATACGCAGTATTTT. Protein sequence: CSVERDSTDTQYF.

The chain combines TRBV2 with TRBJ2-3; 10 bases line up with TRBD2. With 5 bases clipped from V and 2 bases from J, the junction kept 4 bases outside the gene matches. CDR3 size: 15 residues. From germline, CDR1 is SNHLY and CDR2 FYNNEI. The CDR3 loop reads CASSIAGGFTDTQYF. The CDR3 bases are TGTGCCAGCAGTATAGCGGGGGGTTTCACAGATACGCAGTATTTT.

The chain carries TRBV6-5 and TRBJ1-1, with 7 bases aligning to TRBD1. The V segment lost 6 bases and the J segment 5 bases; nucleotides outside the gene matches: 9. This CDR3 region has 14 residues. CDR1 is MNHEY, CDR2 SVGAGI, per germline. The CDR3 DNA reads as TGTGCCAGCAGCCGAAACAGGGGCCGAACTGAAGCTTTCTTT. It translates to CASSRNRGRTEAFF.

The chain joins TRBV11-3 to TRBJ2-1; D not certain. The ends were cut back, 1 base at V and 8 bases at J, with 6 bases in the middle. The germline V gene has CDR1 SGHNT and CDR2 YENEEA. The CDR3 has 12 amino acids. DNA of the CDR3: TGTGCCAGCAGCTTAGGAGAGGATGAGCAGTTCTTC. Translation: CASSLGEDEQFF. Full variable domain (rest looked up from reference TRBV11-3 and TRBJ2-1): EAGVVQSPRYKIIEKKQPVAFWCNPISGHNTLYWYLQNLGQGPELLIRYENEEAVDDSQLPKDRFSAERLKGVDSTLKIQPAELGDSAVYLCASSLGEDEQFFGPGTRLTVL.

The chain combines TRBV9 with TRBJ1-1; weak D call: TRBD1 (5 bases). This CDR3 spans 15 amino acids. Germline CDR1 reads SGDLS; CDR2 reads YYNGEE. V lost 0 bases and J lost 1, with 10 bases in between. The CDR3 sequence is CASSVVTGRNTEAFF. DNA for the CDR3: TGTGCCAGCAGCGTAGTCACAGGTCGGAACACTGAAGCTTTCTTT.

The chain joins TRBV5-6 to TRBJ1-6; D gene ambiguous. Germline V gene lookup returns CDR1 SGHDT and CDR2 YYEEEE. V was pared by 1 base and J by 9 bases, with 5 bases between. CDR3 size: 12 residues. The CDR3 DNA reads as TGTGCCAGCAGCTTGTACAGTTCACCCCTCCACTTT. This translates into CASSLYSSPLHF. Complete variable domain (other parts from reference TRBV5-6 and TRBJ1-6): DAGVTQSPTHLIKTRGQQVTLRCSPKSGHDTVSWYQQALGQGPQFIFQYYEEEERQRGNFPDRFSGHQFPNYSSELNVNALLLGDSALYLCASSLYSSPLHFGNGTRLTVT.